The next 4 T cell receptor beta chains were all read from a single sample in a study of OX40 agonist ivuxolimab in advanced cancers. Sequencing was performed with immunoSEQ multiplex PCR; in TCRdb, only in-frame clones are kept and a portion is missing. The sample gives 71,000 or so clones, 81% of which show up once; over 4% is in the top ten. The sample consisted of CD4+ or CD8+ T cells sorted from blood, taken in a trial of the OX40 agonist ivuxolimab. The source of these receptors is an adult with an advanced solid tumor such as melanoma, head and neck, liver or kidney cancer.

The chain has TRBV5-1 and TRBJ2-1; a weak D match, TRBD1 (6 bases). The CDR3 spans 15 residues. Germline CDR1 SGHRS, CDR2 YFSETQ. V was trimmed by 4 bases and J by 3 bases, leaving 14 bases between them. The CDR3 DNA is TGCGCCAGCAGCCATGGGACAACCAACTACAATGAGCAGTTCTTC. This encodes CASSHGTTNYNEQFF.

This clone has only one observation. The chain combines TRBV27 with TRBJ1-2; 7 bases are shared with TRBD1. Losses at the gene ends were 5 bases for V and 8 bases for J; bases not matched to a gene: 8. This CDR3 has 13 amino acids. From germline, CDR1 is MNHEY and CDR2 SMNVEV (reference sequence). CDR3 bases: TGTGCCAGCAGTAGGACAGGTCTAGGGGGCTACACCTTC. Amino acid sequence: CASSRTGLGGYTF.

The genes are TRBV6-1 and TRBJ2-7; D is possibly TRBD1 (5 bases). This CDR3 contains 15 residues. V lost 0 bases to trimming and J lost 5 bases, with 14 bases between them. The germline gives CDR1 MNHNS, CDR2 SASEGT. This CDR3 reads CASSEAGQGWDEQYF. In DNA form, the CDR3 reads TGTGCCAGCAGTGAAGCGGGGCAGGGTTGGGACGAGCAGTACTTC.

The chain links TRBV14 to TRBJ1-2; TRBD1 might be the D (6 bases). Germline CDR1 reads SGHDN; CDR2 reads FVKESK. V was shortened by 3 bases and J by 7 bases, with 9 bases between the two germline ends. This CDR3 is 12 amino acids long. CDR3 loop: CASSHRQAGYTF. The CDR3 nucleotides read TGTGCCAGCAGCCATAGACAGGCTGGCTACACCTTC. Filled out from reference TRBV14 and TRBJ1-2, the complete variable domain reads EAGVTQFPSHSVIEKGQTVTLRCDPISGHDNLYWYRRVMGKEIKFLLHFVKESKQDESGMPNNRFLAERTGGTYSTLKVQPAELEDSGVYFCASSHRQAGYTFGSGTRLTVV.